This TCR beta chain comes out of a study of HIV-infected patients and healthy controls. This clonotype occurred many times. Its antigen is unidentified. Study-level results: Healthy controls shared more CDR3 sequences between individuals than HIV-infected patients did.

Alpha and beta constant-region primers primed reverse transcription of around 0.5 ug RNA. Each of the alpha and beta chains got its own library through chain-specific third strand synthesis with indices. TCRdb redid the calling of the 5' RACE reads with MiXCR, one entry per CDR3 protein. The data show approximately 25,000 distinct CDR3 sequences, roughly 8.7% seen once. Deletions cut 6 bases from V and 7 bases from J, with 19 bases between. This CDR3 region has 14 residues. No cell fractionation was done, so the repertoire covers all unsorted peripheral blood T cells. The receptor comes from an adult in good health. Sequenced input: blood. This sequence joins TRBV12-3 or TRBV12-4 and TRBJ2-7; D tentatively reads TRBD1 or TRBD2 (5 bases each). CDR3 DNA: TGTGCCAGCAGCCTAATACGGGGCCCCGGGGAGCAGTACTTC. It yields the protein CASSLIRGPGEQYF.